A selection of T cell receptor beta chains follows, all from one sample in a study of neurological immune-mediated disorders. TCRdb re-derived calls from the 5' RACE reads in MiXCR, one entry per CDR3 protein. This repertoire shows approximately 70,000 distinct CDR3 sequences, approximately 4.1% found once; its top ten account for 1% to 1.5%. The sample taken for sequencing was PBMCs. The receptors were sampled from a man aged 25-45 years with multiple sclerosis. Each CDR3 is given with its conserved first and last residue. The D gene is left open where the match is weak. Expanded clones are given a class, and other clones once, few, many or no size at all.

D	V	size	J	DNA	CDR3
TRBD1	TRBV9	many	TRBJ1-2	TGTGCCAGCAAAGGAGGGGGCGCGGATGGCTACACCTTC	CASKGGGADGYTF
TRBD2	TRBV6-2/TRBV6-3	many	TRBJ2-5	TGTGCCAGCAGTAGGTTAGCGGGGGGCGAGACCCAGTACTTC	CASSRLAGGETQYF
-	TRBV5-1	many	TRBJ2-3	TGCGCCAGCAGCTTGAGTCAGGGGTCAGATACGCAGTATTTT	CASSLSQGSDTQYF
TRBD2	TRBV12-3/TRBV12-4	many	TRBJ2-3	TGTGCCAGCAGTTTCGTAGCGGGGGGCGTAGCAGATACGCAGTATTTT	CASSFVAGGVADTQYF
TRBD2	TRBV4-2	many	TRBJ2-5	TGTGCCAGCAGCCAGGCCGGGACTAGTTTCGGAGAGACCCAGTACTTC	CASSQAGTSFGETQYF
-	TRBV12-3/TRBV12-4	many	TRBJ1-2	TGTGCCAGCAGCCTGGACGGAAGCTATGGCTACACCTTC	CASSLDGSYGYTF
TRBD1	TRBV5-1	many	TRBJ1-6	TGCGCCAGCAGCTTGGAACAGGGGAATTCACCCCTCCACTTT	CASSLEQGNSPLHF
-	TRBV20-1	many	TRBJ1-1	TGCAGTGCTAGAGATTTTACGGGGAACACTGAAGCTTTCTTT	CSARDFTGNTEAFF
-	TRBV12-3/TRBV12-4	many	TRBJ2-3	TGTGCCAGCACTCCCTTTGCAGCGGGCAGCACAGATACGCAGTATTTT	CASTPFAAGSTDTQYF
-	TRBV12-3/TRBV12-4	many	TRBJ2-3	TGTGCCAGCAGTACCCCTTTGGGCTTTAATACGCAGTATTTT	CASSTPLGFNTQYF
-	TRBV7-2	many	TRBJ1-2	TGTGCCAGCAGCTCACGACCGGACATACTCTATGGCTACACCTTC	CASSSRPDILYGYTF
TRBD2	TRBV4-1	-	TRBJ2-3	TGCGCCAGCAGCCAAGAGGCGGGGGGCTCAGATACGCAGTATTTT	CASSQEAGGSDTQYF
TRBD2	TRBV9	many	TRBJ2-1	TGTGCCAGCAGCGTAGGACTAGCGGGGGCCGACAATGAGCAGTTCTTC	CASSVGLAGADNEQFF
-	TRBV14	many	TRBJ1-1	TGTGCCAGCAGCTCGCAAGATGGCTACACTGAAGCTTTCTTT	CASSSQDGYTEAFF
TRBD2	TRBV7-2	many	TRBJ2-3	TGTGCCAGCAACGCGGGGGGGCACATGAATACGCAGTATTTT	CASNAGGHMNTQYF
TRBD2	TRBV20-1	many	TRBJ2-1	TGCAGTGCTAGAGAGGGACTAGCCTTAGGTAATGAGCAGTTCTTC	CSAREGLALGNEQFF
TRBD1	TRBV5-1	-	TRBJ2-5	TGCGCCAGCAGCTTGGGCGGACAGGGGAAAGAGACCCAGTACTTC	CASSLGGQGKETQYF
TRBD2	TRBV4-1	many	TRBJ2-3	TGCGCCAGCAGCCCGGGACTAGCGGGTGACACAGATACGCAGTATTTT	CASSPGLAGDTDTQYF
TRBD2	TRBV20-1	many	TRBJ2-7	TGCAGTGCTAGATGGGTTGCGGGGACTAGCGGGGTCCACGAGCAGTACTTC	CSARWVAGTSGVHEQYF
-	TRBV4-3	many	TRBJ2-1	TGCGCCAGCAGCCAAGTTGGCGCGGTCCACAATGAGCAGTTCTTC	CASSQVGAVHNEQFF
-	TRBV5-1	many	TRBJ2-1	TGCGCCAGCAGCGTGGTTGGAGGGGGGGCAGTCAATGAGCAGTTCTTC	CASSVVGGGAVNEQFF
-	TRBV3-1	many	TRBJ2-2	TGTGCCAGCAGCCCGGACTGGAGGGGGGAGCTGTTTTTT	CASSPDWRGELFF
-	TRBV7-9	many	TRBJ2-1	TGTGCCAGCAGCCAAGACAGAGCTACCTACAATGAGCAGTTCTTC	CASSQDRATYNEQFF
-	TRBV20-1	-	TRBJ1-5	TGCAGTGCTAATGGGGGGCGAGGCAATCAGCCCCAGAATTTT	CSANGGRGNQPQNF
-	TRBV27	many	TRBJ2-7	TGTGCCAGCAGTTCCCGGACTGTCTCCTACGAGCAGTACTTC	CASSSRTVSYEQYF
-	TRBV7-2	many	TRBJ2-5	TGTGCCAGCAGTACCGGGCCTGGGGAGACCCAGTACTTC	CASSTGPGETQYF
TRBD1	TRBV3-1	many	TRBJ2-5	TGTGCCAGCAGCCAAGGGGACAGTAATTTCGAGACCCAGTACTTC	CASSQGDSNFETQYF
-	TRBV5-1	few	TRBJ2-3	TGCGCCAGCAGCTTGGAGGTCGGGTTTAGCACAGATACGCAGTATTTT	CASSLEVGFSTDTQYF
-	TRBV20-1	many	TRBJ2-5	TGCAGTGCTAGAGGCGAAGGGTTCCCTACGCAAGAGACCCAGTACTTC	CSARGEGFPTQETQYF
TRBD2	TRBV9	many	TRBJ2-3	TGTGCCAGCAGCTTTACGAGCACGGCGGGAGGCACAGATACGCAGTATTTT	CASSFTSTAGGTDTQYF
TRBD1	TRBV5-1	many	TRBJ2-5	TGCGCCAGCAGCTTGGCCGTATGGGCAGGGGGCCAGGGGGAGACCCAGTACTTC	CASSLAVWAGGQGETQYF
TRBD2	TRBV12-3/TRBV12-4	many	TRBJ2-3	TGTGCCAGCAGTGAACCCCGACTAGCGGGGGGTCCGTATACGCAGTATTTT	CASSEPRLAGGPYTQYF
-	TRBV5-1	many	TRBJ1-1	TGCGCCAGCAGAGGTGGAGGGATGAACACTGAAGCTTTCTTT	CASRGGGMNTEAFF
-	TRBV5-1	many	TRBJ1-2	TGCGCCAGCAGCCAGAGCTCGGGTCCAAATGGCTACACCTTC	CASSQSSGPNGYTF
-	TRBV15	many	TRBJ1-1	TGTGCCACCAGCTTGACGGAGAACACTGAAGCTTTCTTT	CATSLTENTEAFF
-	TRBV5-1	many	TRBJ2-1	TGCGCCAGCAGCGAAGGACTAGGGGGTATGGGTGAGCAGTTCTTC	CASSEGLGGMGEQFF
TRBD2	TRBV5-1	many	TRBJ2-2	TGCGCCAGCAGCTTCCGACTAGCGGGGAACACCGGGGAGCTGTTTTTT	CASSFRLAGNTGELFF
TRBD1	TRBV20-1	many	TRBJ2-7	TGCAGTGCCCGAACCGGGACAGACACCTCCTACGAGCAGTACTTC	CSARTGTDTSYEQYF
TRBD2	TRBV7-2	many	TRBJ2-5	TGTGCCAGCAGCCGCGACTTGGCGGGGGGGAAAGAGACCCAGTACTTC	CASSRDLAGGKETQYF
-	TRBV4-1	many	TRBJ1-5	TGCGCCAGCAGCCAAGAACCGGGGGCAAGCAATCAGCCCCAGCATTTT	CASSQEPGASNQPQHF
-	TRBV6-5	many	TRBJ1-2	TGTGCCAGCAGTTACTCGGGGACAACTGGCTACACCTTC	CASSYSGTTGYTF
TRBD2	TRBV5-1	many	TRBJ2-7	TGCGCCAGCAGCACCTCAGCGGGGACCTCCTACGAGCAGTACTTC	CASSTSAGTSYEQYF
-	TRBV7-2	many	TRBJ2-5	TGTGCCAGCAGCTTCGGGTCCTCCCTCCAAGAGACCCAGTACTTC	CASSFGSSLQETQYF
TRBD2	TRBV5-6	many	TRBJ2-2	TGTGCCAGCAGCTTGGTAGTAGCGGGGGCATCCGGGGAGCTGTTTTTT	CASSLVVAGASGELFF
-	TRBV10-2	few	TRBJ1-2	TGCGCCACAAGGACCCAAAATTTCGGGGGCTACACCTTC	CATRTQNFGGYTF
TRBD1	TRBV7-2	few	TRBJ1-1	TGTGCCAGCAGCTTGGGACAGGGGGTTACTGAAGCTTTCTTT	CASSLGQGVTEAFF
TRBD1	TRBV20-1	many	TRBJ1-1	TGCAGTGCTAGAGATTTCGACAGGGCGTACACTGAAGCTTTCTTT	CSARDFDRAYTEAFF
TRBD2	TRBV20-1	many	TRBJ2-1	TGCAGTGCTTTTAGCGGGGGTTACTACAATGAGCAGTTCTTC	CSAFSGGYYNEQFF
-	TRBV7-2	many	TRBJ2-5	TGTGCCAGCAGTCCCGACCACGCCGGGACCCAGTACTTC	CASSPDHAGTQYF
-	TRBV6-5	many	TRBJ1-3	TGTGCCAGCAGTTACTCGCGGGCCAGGGCTGGAAACACCATATATTTT	CASSYSRARAGNTIYF